This T cell receptor (beta chain) was found in a study of cytomegalovirus exposure and HLA in healthy donors (dated by TCRdb to the late 2010s). At the level of the whole study: An earlier analysis of 550 to 700 of the donors reported about 290 Gb of sequence data and 100 million to 140 million unique TCR beta sequences from 150 million to 200 million T cells. In the later analysis, no new phenotypic data were used to find candidate immune exposures; instead, reliance was placed on TCR beta sequences and their occurrence across donors. To predict cytomegalovirus infection status, the study combined high-throughput TCR immunosequencing, statistical association of individual TCRs with disease status, and machine learning. To decide whether each TCR beta V gene segment behaved as functional or pseudogenic, an earlier analysis of fewer than 750 of the donors relied on high-throughput TCR beta sequencing. Typing coverage varied by locus: roughly 629-630 donors for A, B, C, DRB1 and DQB1; 522 for DQA1; 600 to 610 for DPA1; 400 to 480 for DPB1. A later analysis re-analyzed previously published TCR beta repertoires from roughly 630 donors and added high-resolution HLA genotyping to study TCR occurrence patterns. Because of strong linkage in the cohort, roughly five DR-DQ haplotypes were treated as single units for association and clustering. Of the 300 to 500 genotyped donors, 75% to 85% were placed in the genetic ancestry cluster associated with self-reported Caucasian donors. Along with the roughly 670-subject first cohort, a separate validation cohort of over a hundred different subjects was used. Across approximately 400 genotyped donors of the cohort, an average of about 250,000 unique TCR beta nucleotide sequences per donor were sequenced, and approximately 17% of those sequences were non-productive. A later genetic analysis took genome-wide SNP genotypes for about three fifths of the 666 donors and used that subset as a discovery cohort. Using immunosequencing, the study profiled T cell repertoires from 500 to 800 subjects and related those repertoires to cytomegalovirus serostatus. All discovery cohort repertoires had been generated using a single sequencing platform. Donor age, sex, ethnicity and CMV serostatus were compiled alongside the repertoire data. Class I and class II HLA loci were covered by the typing at four-digit resolution. An early release covering roughly 580 HLA-typed donors comprised around 300 gigabases of sequencing data and tens of millions of unique TCR sequences. The study was designed to test whether signatures of past pathogen exposure could be identified by cataloging public T cell receptors.

Comment on this clone: Its specific antigen is unknown. The input lacks base qualities; no much larger clone sits a single base away.

Results the study describes overall, beyond this receptor: Linkage disequilibrium might explain the correlated functional status among segregating V segments, but an unknown experimental factor could not be ruled out. The only immune exposure information available for the cohort was CMV serostatus. Only TCR beta chains were sequenced in this cohort, and the absence of alpha or paired-chain data limited detectable features. In both the original and validation cohorts, the classifier was reported to diagnose cytomegalovirus status with high specificity and sensitivity. A group of highly shared sequence variants was considered likely to be a technical artifact of the sequencing pipeline. In a later analysis, around 17,000 TCR beta sequences were associated with specific HLA alleles at a false discovery rate of 0.05. Most CMV-associated TCR beta chains appeared to be HLA-restricted in a later analysis, and the HLA associations seemed to be driven largely by CMV exposure. Most TCR sequences were observed very rarely across donors, whereas some public TCRs were present in many individuals. Compared with the roughly 600-donor mean, donors in an Asian-associated ancestry cluster had fewer N-insertions in productive TCRs, according to a later genetic analysis. The authors suggested that the approach could potentially be generalized to other disease states and immunological phenotypes. A later genetic analysis associated a missense DCLRE1C variant with V-gene and J-gene trimming of TCR beta chains, and an independent cohort replicated the association. Sequencing depth was assumed to be roughly uniform across donors in the presence/absence analyses, though that assumption may not hold. Because some donors lacked HLA typing at each locus, the association tests relied only on the typed subset. In a later analysis, HLA-associated TCR beta chains showed more clonal expansion and lower generation probabilities than non-associated chains that were equally common. The study gave a list of 150 to 200 TCR beta chains associated with cytomegalovirus. Several of the top co-occurrence clusters appeared to be linked to parvovirus B19, influenza, CMV and Epstein-Barr virus, according to a later analysis. Because counts were too low, under 20 rarely observed V segments, including chromosome 9 orphons, were left out of the earlier analysis of 500 to 650 of the donors. When HLA alleles, especially DR and DQ, strongly co-occurred, TCR associations were difficult to assign to individual alleles. Three of the identified cytomegalovirus-associated TCR beta chains were confirmed in vitro to be specific for cytomegalovirus antigens. In an earlier analysis of fewer than 750 of the donors, most TCR beta V segments were observed in productive rearrangements about 90% or about 30% of the time, broadly matching IMGT annotations. A further reported finding was that TCR beta sequences accurately predicted the HLA-A and HLA-B alleles for most subjects in the first cohort. The 87-base-pair reads could not distinguish some IMGT-functional V segments, including TRBV6-2 and TRBV6-3, so those segments were excluded. In a later analysis, TCR association rates were found to vary across HLA loci, with the most associated TCRs seen for DRB1 alleles and the fewest for HLA-C alleles.

The library was generated by the immunoSEQ multiplex PCR assay. For the multiplex PCR, a mixture combining 60 forward primers for TCR Vbeta segments and 13 reverse primers for TCR Jbeta segments was used. The CDR3 region of rearranged TCR beta genes was amplified from genomic DNA by a multiplex PCR assay. The Illumina HiSeq System was used to sequence the amplified TCR beta libraries as 87-base-pair reads. In the paper's pipeline: A later analysis tallied about 77 million unique TCR beta chains across the 640 or so repertoires, and around 9.9 million of those chains were shared by two or more donors. Raw reads were error-corrected and collapsed into unique sequences by a nearest-neighbor algorithm in which closely related sequences were merged to remove PCR and sequencing errors. V, D and J gene segments were assigned by aligning CDR3 sequences to IMGT reference sequences. For a sequence to be retained, a match of at least six nucleotides to both a V gene segment and a J gene segment was required. A rearrangement was called productive if the CDR3 had no stop codons and remained in frame with V and J, and every other rearrangement was called non-productive. CDR3 was defined by IMGT convention, running from the second conserved V-encoded cysteine to the conserved J-encoded phenylalanine. In an earlier analysis of more than 550 of the donors, sequences lacking an unambiguous match to a single V gene segment were excluded. An earlier analysis of 500 to 700 of the donors classified V segments as functional when productive rearrangements were above 56.7% and as segregating when the standard deviation between donors was above 5%. A statistical classification framework was developed to diagnose cytomegalovirus status using the catalog of TCR beta chain sequences. A later analysis assigned V and J genes by comparing TCR nucleotide sequences with IMGT/GENE-DB human TR gene sequences. The TCRdist pipeline was used in a later analysis to assign CDR3 sequences and most-parsimonious VDJ recombination scenarios. In a later analysis, each TCR beta chain was defined by its CDR3 amino acid sequence together with its V-gene family, and reads lacking a unique V-gene family were excluded. To address suspected cross-contamination and a sequencing artifact, a later analysis removed around 600 highly shared, low-generation-probability nucleotide sequences. In a later analysis, a clonal expansion index was calculated for each public chain from normalized within-repertoire ranks of inferred template counts. Generation probabilities in a later analysis came from a VDJ recombination model fitted to out-of-frame rearrangements, and those results were checked against IGoR. In a later analysis, hypergeometric tests were used to score TCR-TCR, TCR-HLA and TCR-CMV co-occurrence, with a repertoire-size bias correction applied to TCR pairs. A later analysis estimated false discovery rates by permuting HLA or CMV assignments 20 times. A later analysis grouped co-occurring TCRs with DBSCAN, adding TCRdist sequence similarity when clustering within HLA-allele-positive subsets. Co-occurrence clustering excluded repertoires with fewer than 30,000 or more than 120,000 public chains, plus five with anomalous nucleotide sharing. The table was pulled from immuneACCESS by TCRdb, which kept in-frame rearrangements only. Such tables lose some clones; where checked, under half of the loss comes from unresolved V genes, and the rest has no known cause. For V, J and clone size, that table is used; D and trimming come from the DNA. In all, the sample holds 180,000 or so clones, and 82% of those were seen once. 0.08% to 0.1% of the sample comes from the top ten.

In total, around 600 healthy bone marrow donors made up the cohort. Cohort members were all nominally healthy when sampled, although unrecorded immune exposures were likely present. The donor was CMV seronegative and was included in the group of several hundred seronegative cohort members. A peripheral blood sample was collected from each donor, and TCR beta sequencing was performed on peripheral blood mononuclear cells. Genomic DNA extraction from the blood cell samples was performed with the Qiagen DNeasy Blood Extraction Kit. Reading the germline V gene gives CDR1 SGDLS and CDR2 YYNGEE. V loses 7 bases at its end and J loses 5 bases; junction bases beyond the gene matches: 8. Taken from cysteine to phenylalanine, the CDR3 has 14 residues. Here the CDR3 DNA is all that survives: 42 bases in frame from base 1.

The clonotype originates from a boy aged 2 to 10 in good health and CMV-seronegative. The specimen sequenced was PBMCs. The chain is made from TRBV9 and TRBJ2-3, with 9 junctional bases fitting TRBD2. The CDR3 in this case is CASGGGGVGDTQYF. The nucleotide sequence reads as follows: TGTGCCAGCGGGGGCGGGGGGGTCGGAGATACGCAGTATTTT.